This T cell receptor (beta chain) was obtained from a study of shared clonotypes between healthy human individuals. Data came from immunoSEQ multiplex PCR; TCRdb stores just in-frame clones and leaves some out. Of about 1.1 million clones detected, about 84% appear once; the ten largest clones hold around 0.47%. Study-wide results and caveats: Enrolling few donors narrowed the genetic and exposure-history diversity that was represented.

This clone was picked up one time. Its matching antigen is unknown. The sample was memory CD4+ T cells from PBMCs. Subset specified: CD45RA-negative fraction. The clonotype was recovered from a young man in good health. Some clones in this sample may be carry-over from other donors' samples.

The CDR3: CASSLASPGGPYEQYF. In DNA form, the CDR3 reads TGCGCCAGCAGCTTGGCCTCCCCGGGAGGGCCCTACGAGCAGTACTTC. The V and J genes are TRBV5-1 and TRBJ2-7; 8 nucleotides line up with TRBD2. Germline values: CDR1 SGHRS, CDR2 YFSETQ. J was trimmed by 2 bases and V by 0 bases; bases with no gene match: 7. The CDR3 runs to 16 residues.